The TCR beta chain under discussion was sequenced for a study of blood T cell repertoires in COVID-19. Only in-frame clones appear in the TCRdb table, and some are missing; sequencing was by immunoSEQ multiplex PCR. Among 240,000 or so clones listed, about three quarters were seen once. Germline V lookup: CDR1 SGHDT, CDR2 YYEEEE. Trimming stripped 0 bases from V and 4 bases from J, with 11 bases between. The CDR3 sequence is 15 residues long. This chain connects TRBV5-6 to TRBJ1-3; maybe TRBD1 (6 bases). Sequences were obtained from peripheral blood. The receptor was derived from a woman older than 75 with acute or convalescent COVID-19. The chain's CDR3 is CASSLERGLGNTIYF. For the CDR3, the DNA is TGTGCCAGCAGCTTGGAGCGGGGGCTGGGAAACACCATATATTTT. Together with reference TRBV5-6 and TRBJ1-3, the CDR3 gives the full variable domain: DAGVTQSPTHLIKTRGQQVTLRCSPKSGHDTVSWYQQALGQGPQFIFQYYEEEERQRGNFPDRFSGHQFPNYSSELNVNALLLGDSALYLCASSLERGLGNTIYFGEGSWLTVV.